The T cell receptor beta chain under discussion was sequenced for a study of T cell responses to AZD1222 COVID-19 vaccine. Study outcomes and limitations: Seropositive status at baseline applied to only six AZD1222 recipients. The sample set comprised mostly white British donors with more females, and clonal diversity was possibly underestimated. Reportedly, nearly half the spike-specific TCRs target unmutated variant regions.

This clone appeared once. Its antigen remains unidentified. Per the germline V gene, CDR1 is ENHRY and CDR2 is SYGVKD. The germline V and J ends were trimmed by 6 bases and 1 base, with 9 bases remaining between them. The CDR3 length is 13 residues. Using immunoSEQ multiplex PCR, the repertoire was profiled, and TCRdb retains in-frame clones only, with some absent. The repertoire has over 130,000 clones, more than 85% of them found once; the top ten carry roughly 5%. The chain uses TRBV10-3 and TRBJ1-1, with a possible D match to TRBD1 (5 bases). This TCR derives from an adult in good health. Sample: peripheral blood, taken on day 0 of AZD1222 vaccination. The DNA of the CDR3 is TGTGCCATCAGGGTTGACAGGAACACTGAAGCTTTCTTT. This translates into CAIRVDRNTEAFF.